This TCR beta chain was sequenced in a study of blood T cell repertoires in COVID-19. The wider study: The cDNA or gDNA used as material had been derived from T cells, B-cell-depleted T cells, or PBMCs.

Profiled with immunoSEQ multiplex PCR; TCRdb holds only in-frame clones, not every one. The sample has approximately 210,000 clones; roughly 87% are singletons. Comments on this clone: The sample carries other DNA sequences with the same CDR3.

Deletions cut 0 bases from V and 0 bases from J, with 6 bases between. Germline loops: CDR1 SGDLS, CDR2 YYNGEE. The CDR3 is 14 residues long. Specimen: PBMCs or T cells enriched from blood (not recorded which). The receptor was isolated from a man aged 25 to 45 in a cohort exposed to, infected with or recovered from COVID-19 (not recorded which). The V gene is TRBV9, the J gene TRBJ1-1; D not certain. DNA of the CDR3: TGTGCCAGCAGCGTAGCCGGGATGAACACTGAAGCTTTCTTT. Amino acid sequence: CASSVAGMNTEAFF.